Sequencing of this TCR beta chain was carried out in a study of blood T cell repertoires in COVID-19. Study as a whole: T cells, B-cell-depleted T cells, or PBMCs provided the cDNA or gDNA that served as material.

Some clones are missing from TCRdb's copy, which holds only in-frame ones; the method was immunoSEQ multiplex PCR. The table includes fewer than 150,000 clones, around 87% detected once. CDR1 SGHRS and CDR2 YFSETQ come from the germline V gene. With V trimmed by 0 bases and J by 2 bases, 3 bases remained unmatched. The CDR3 has 15 residues. The chain couples TRBV5-1 to TRBJ2-5; 8 bases agree with TRBD2. The specimen was peripheral blood. The receptor's source is a woman in her fifties or sixties who had recovered from COVID-19. CDR3 sequence: CASSLAGTRQETQYF. For the CDR3, the DNA is TGCGCCAGCAGCTTGGCCGGGACTAGACAAGAGACCCAGTACTTC.